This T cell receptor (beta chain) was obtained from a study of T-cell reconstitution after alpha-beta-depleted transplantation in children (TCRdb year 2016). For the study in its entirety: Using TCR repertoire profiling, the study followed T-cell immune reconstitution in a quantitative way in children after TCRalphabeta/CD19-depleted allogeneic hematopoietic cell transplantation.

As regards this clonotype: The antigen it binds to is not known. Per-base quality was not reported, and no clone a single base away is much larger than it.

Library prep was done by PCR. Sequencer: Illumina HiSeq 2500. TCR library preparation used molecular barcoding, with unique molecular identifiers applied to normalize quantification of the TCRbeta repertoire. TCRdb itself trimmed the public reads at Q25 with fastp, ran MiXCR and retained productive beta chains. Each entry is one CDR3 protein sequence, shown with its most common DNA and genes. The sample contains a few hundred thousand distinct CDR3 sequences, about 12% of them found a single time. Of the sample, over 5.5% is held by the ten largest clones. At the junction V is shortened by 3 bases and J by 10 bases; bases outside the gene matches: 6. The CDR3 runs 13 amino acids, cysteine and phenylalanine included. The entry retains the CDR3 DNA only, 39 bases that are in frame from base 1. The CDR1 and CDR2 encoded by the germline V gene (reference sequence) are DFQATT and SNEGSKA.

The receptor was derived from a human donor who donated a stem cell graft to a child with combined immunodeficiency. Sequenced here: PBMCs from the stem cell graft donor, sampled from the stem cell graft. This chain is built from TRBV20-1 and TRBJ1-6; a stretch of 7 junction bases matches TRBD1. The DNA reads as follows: TGCAGTGCTAGGGGACAGTTTACATCACCCCTCCACTTT. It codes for CSARGQFTSPLHF.